Each of the 6 T cell receptor beta chains below was sequenced from the same sample in a study of T cells in Graves' hyperthyroidism and ophthalmopathy. The CDR3 regions of TCR beta were amplified from RNA transcripts. The HTBI primer set was used in a first-round RT-PCR of the TCR CDR3. TCRdb processed the multiplex PCR reads anew with MiXCR; each CDR3 protein has one entry. The sample holds fewer than 350,000 distinct CDR3 sequences, over 20% seen once. Material: blood. These receptors originate from a woman aged 50 to 60 with Graves' hyperthyroidism.

This clonotype was found many times. V is TRBV19 and J is TRBJ1-1; no clear D gene. CDR1 and CDR2 from the germline V gene are LNHDA and SQIVND (reference sequence). The CDR3 covers 13 residues. Trimming cost V 5 bases and J 1 base, with 8 bases left between them. CDR3 nucleotide sequence: TGTGCCAGTAGTGCGAACGGGAACACTGAAGCTTTCTTT. This gives the protein CASSANGNTEAFF.

The CDR3, as DNA: TGTGCCAGCAGCTCCAGGGTGTTGCGCACAGATACGCAGTATTTT. Amino acid sequence: CASSSRVLRTDTQYF. The chain carries TRBV13 and TRBJ2-3, with D possibly matching TRBD1 (5 bases). The CDR3 loop spans 15 amino acids. CDR1 and CDR2 from the germline V gene are PRHDT and FYEKMQ (reference sequence). Deletions cut 4 bases from V and 1 base from J, with 12 bases between.

This clonotype has ten or more counts. The CDR3 spells CSASSDGSTDTQYF. The CDR3 nucleotides are TGCAGTGCTAGTTCGGACGGAAGCACAGATACGCAGTATTTT. V gene TRBV20-1 combines with J gene TRBJ2-3; no clear D gene. The germline gives CDR1 DFQATT, CDR2 SNEGSKA (reference sequence). The CDR3 has 14 amino acids. With 3 bases removed from V and 0 bases from J, the gap between germline ends came to 10 bases.

This chain joins TRBV29-1 and TRBJ1-3; D remains ambiguous. Germline V gene sequence: CDR1 SQVTM, CDR2 ANQGSEA. The CDR3 covers 15 residues. The V end lost 4 bases, the J end lost 4 bases, and 17 bases lay between the germline ends. The CDR3 region is CSVVGSGISGNTIYF. CDR3 in DNA: TGCAGCGTTGTGGGATCCGGGATAAGCGGAAACACCATATATTTT. The whole variable domain, filled in from reference TRBV29-1 and TRBJ1-3, reads SAVISQKPSRDICQRGTSLTIQCQVDSQVTMMFWYRQQPGQSLTLIATANQGSEATYESGFVIDKFPISRPNLTFSTLTVSNMSPEDSSIYLCSVVGSGISGNTIYFGEGSWLTVV.

This clonotype occurred many times. The chain is built from TRBV12-3 or TRBV12-4 and TRBJ2-5; maybe TRBD2 (6 bases). Trimming shortened V by 3 bases and J by 2 bases, and 13 bases separated the two germline ends. The CDR3 has 15 residues. This chain's CDR3 is CASSFIGSVQETQYF. The CDR3 DNA reads as TGTGCCAGCAGTTTTATCGGGAGCGTACAAGAGACCCAGTACTTC.

This clonotype was found many times. The V gene is TRBV27, the J gene TRBJ1-2; TRBD1 matches at 7 bases. Unmatched junction bases numbered 3, after V lost 6 bases and J lost 5 bases. Germline values: CDR1 MNHEY, CDR2 SMNVEV (reference sequence). The CDR3 contains 12 residues. The CDR3 DNA is TGTGCCAGCAGAACAGGGGTTTATGGCTACACCTTC. Translation: CASRTGVYGYTF.